This is a list of T cell receptor beta chains from one sample in a study of PD-1 blockade in classical Hodgkin lymphoma. Generated by immunoSEQ multiplex PCR, the TCRdb table keeps only in-frame clones and is missing some. The sample shows 16,000 or so clones, 84% of them seen only once. The sequenced material came from peripheral blood mononuclear cells (PBMCs). The receptors were gathered from a human donor with classical Hodgkin lymphoma. Both conserved end residues are part of each CDR3. Each record gives: clone size, CDR3 length, V gene, CDR3 protein. The listing skips clone size in some rows; elsewhere it reads once, few, many or a size class.

clone_size: -; cdr3_length: 14; v_call: TRBV5-1; cdr3_aa: CASSPGLADYEQYF
clone_size: -; cdr3_length: 13; v_call: TRBV7-2; cdr3_aa: CASSFGQDQPQHF
clone_size: -; cdr3_length: 15; v_call: TRBV5-4; cdr3_aa: CASSWGAAGDNEQFF
clone_size: -; cdr3_length: 13; v_call: TRBV6-5; cdr3_aa: CASRVGLYNEQFF
clone_size: -; cdr3_length: 16; v_call: TRBV6-6; cdr3_aa: CASSYSRGGGSGGYTF
clone_size: -; cdr3_length: 13; v_call: TRBV5-6; cdr3_aa: CASSRDRNQPQHF
clone_size: -; cdr3_length: 16; v_call: TRBV5-4; cdr3_aa: CASSPGTYPSTDTQYF
clone_size: -; cdr3_length: 16; v_call: TRBV28; cdr3_aa: CASSFSGAGEDTEAFF
clone_size: few; cdr3_length: 16; v_call: TRBV15; cdr3_aa: CATSATLTDIGNTIYF
clone_size: -; cdr3_length: 12; v_call: TRBV19; cdr3_aa: CASSPRDNEQFF
clone_size: -; cdr3_length: 13; v_call: TRBV2; cdr3_aa: CASSAIPYNEQFF
clone_size: -; cdr3_length: 17; v_call: TRBV4-1; cdr3_aa: CASSQPGLRDNTDTQYF
clone_size: few; cdr3_length: 15; v_call: TRBV2; cdr3_aa: CASSDIGGGTDTQYF
clone_size: -; cdr3_length: 15; v_call: TRBV9; cdr3_aa: CASSLGSTSTDTQYF
clone_size: -; cdr3_length: 14; v_call: TRBV2; cdr3_aa: CASSEEQGGQPQHF
clone_size: -; cdr3_length: 13; v_call: TRBV28; cdr3_aa: CASSPNRYNEQFF
clone_size: -; cdr3_length: 14; v_call: TRBV7-9; cdr3_aa: CASNPTGASNEQYF
clone_size: -; cdr3_length: 15; v_call: TRBV27; cdr3_aa: CASSLLAGSTGELFF
clone_size: -; cdr3_length: 14; v_call: TRBV5-6; cdr3_aa: CASSLGPEAYGYTF
clone_size: -; cdr3_length: 14; v_call: TRBV5-1; cdr3_aa: CASSPRTDNYGYTF
clone_size: -; cdr3_length: 15; v_call: TRBV6-6; cdr3_aa: CASSYSGTVGETQYF
clone_size: -; cdr3_length: 12; v_call: TRBV6-5; cdr3_aa: CASSYKGGTQYF
clone_size: -; cdr3_length: 19; v_call: TRBV9; cdr3_aa: CASSVGETWAHPSTDTQYF
clone_size: once; cdr3_length: 18; v_call: TRBV11-2; cdr3_aa: CASSLDSLLARSTDTQYF
clone_size: once; cdr3_length: 14; v_call: TRBV10-1; cdr3_aa: CASSLTSGMGEQFF
clone_size: -; cdr3_length: 17; v_call: TRBV7-8; cdr3_aa: CASSLAVSQGAGYIQYF
clone_size: -; cdr3_length: 13; v_call: TRBV27; cdr3_aa: CASSFSDSLGYTF
clone_size: -; cdr3_length: 15; v_call: TRBV4-3; cdr3_aa: CASSQESSSTDTQYF
clone_size: -; cdr3_length: 16; v_call: TRBV28; cdr3_aa: CASTEPTGPTNYGYTF
clone_size: few; cdr3_length: 16; v_call: TRBV28; cdr3_aa: CASSFRAIGRDQPQHF
clone_size: -; cdr3_length: 14; v_call: TRBV29-1; cdr3_aa: CSVAAGRARIEQFF
clone_size: -; cdr3_length: 11; v_call: TRBV6-5; cdr3_aa: CASSSDHEQYF
clone_size: -; cdr3_length: 13; v_call: TRBV7-9; cdr3_aa: CAVPGQSTDTQYF
clone_size: -; cdr3_length: 20; v_call: TRBV28; cdr3_aa: CASSLLQFPGQGALYNEQFF
clone_size: -; cdr3_length: 18; v_call: TRBV15; cdr3_aa: CATSRDLLGQGAVTEAFF
clone_size: -; cdr3_length: 17; v_call: TRBV4-1; cdr3_aa: CASSQDLGTGRQETQYF
clone_size: -; cdr3_length: 17; v_call: TRBV28; cdr3_aa: CASSPQMGRGDTGELFF
clone_size: -; cdr3_length: 15; v_call: TRBV5-1; cdr3_aa: CASSWSGLSNEKLFF
clone_size: -; cdr3_length: 15; v_call: TRBV2; cdr3_aa: CASSVRDRTNQPQHF
clone_size: -; cdr3_length: 12; v_call: TRBV28; cdr3_aa: CATQLKPGELFF
clone_size: -; cdr3_length: 17; v_call: TRBV23-1; cdr3_aa: CASSQSGPQLAKETQYF
clone_size: -; cdr3_length: 16; v_call: TRBV19; cdr3_aa: CASSFEKGQGWYEQYF
clone_size: -; cdr3_length: 16; v_call: TRBV4-1; cdr3_aa: CASSPTSGRGANVLTF
clone_size: -; cdr3_length: 15; v_call: TRBV7-2; cdr3_aa: CASSARTGEGYGYTF
clone_size: -; cdr3_length: 13; v_call: TRBV7-9; cdr3_aa: CAKEGQGTGELFF
clone_size: few; cdr3_length: 17; v_call: TRBV21-1; cdr3_aa: CASSKPPGQGVNQPQHF
clone_size: -; cdr3_length: 16; v_call: TRBV4-2; cdr3_aa: CASSQDHRQGHYEQYF
clone_size: -; cdr3_length: 12; v_call: TRBV19; cdr3_aa: CASSTSTDTQYF
clone_size: few; cdr3_length: 14; v_call: TRBV6-5; cdr3_aa: CASSYRAEYNEQFF
clone_size: -; cdr3_length: 15; v_call: TRBV7-2; cdr3_aa: CASSARQGFTGELFF